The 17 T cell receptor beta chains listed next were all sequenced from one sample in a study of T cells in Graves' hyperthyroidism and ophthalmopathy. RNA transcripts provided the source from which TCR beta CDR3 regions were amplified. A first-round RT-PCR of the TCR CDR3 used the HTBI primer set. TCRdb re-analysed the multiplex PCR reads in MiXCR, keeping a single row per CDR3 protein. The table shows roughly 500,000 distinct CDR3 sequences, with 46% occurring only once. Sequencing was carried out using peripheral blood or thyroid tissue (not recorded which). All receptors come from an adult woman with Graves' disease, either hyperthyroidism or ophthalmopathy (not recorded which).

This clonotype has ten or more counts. The CDR3 here is CSVSPTGTGELFF. The CDR3 nucleotides are TGCAGCGTTTCCCCCACAGGGACCGGGGAGCTGTTTTTT. The chain couples TRBV29-1 to TRBJ2-2, with D perhaps matching TRBD1 (6 bases). The germline V gene encodes CDR1 SQVTM and CDR2 ANQGSEA. CDR3 length: 13 amino acids. The V end was cut by 5 bases, the J end by 5 bases, with 12 bases between.

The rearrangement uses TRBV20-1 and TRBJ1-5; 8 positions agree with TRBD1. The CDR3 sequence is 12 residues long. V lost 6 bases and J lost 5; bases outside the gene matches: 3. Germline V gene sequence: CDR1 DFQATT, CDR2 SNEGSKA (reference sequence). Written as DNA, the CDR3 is TGCAGTGCGACAGGGGAATATCAGCCCCAGCATTTT. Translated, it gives CSATGEYQPQHF.

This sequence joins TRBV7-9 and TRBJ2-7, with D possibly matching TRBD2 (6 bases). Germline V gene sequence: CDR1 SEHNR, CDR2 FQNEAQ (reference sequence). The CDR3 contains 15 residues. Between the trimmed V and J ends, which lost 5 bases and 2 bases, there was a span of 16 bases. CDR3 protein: CASSVGPSDPYEQYF. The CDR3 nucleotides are TGTGCCAGCAGCGTTGGGCCTAGCGACCCCTACGAGCAGTACTTC. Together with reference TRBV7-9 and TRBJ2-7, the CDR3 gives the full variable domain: DTGVSQNPRHKITKRGQNVTFRCDPISEHNRLYWYRQTLGQGPEFLTYFQNEAQLEKSRLLSDRFSAERPKGSFSTLEIQRTEQGDSAMYLCASSVGPSDPYEQYFGPGTRLTVT.

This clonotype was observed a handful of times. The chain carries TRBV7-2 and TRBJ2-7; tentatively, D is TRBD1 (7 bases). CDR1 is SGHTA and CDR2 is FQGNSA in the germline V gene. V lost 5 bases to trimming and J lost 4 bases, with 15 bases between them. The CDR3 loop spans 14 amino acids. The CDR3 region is CASSQGGQTYEQYF. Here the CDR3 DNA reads TGTGCCAGCAGCCAGGGGGGACAGACATACGAGCAGTACTTC. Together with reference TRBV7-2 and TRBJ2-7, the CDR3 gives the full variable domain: GAGVSQSPSNKVTEKGKDVELRCDPISGHTALYWYRQSLGQGLEFLIYFQGNSAPDKSGLPSDRFSAERTGGSVSTLTIQRTQQEDSAVYLCASSQGGQTYEQYFGPGTRLTVT.

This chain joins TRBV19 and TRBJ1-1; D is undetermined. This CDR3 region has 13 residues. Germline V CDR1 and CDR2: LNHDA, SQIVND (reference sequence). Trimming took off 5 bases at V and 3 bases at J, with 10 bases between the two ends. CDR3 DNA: TGTGCCAGTAGTCTGGCTGGGTACACTGAAGCTTTCTTT. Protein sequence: CASSLAGYTEAFF.

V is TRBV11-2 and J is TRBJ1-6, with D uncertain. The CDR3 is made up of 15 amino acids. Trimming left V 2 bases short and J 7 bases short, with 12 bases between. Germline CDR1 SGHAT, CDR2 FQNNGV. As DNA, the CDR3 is TGTGCCAGCAGCTTAAGTGGCTACGGGAATTCACCCCTCCACTTT. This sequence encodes CASSLSGYGNSPLHF.

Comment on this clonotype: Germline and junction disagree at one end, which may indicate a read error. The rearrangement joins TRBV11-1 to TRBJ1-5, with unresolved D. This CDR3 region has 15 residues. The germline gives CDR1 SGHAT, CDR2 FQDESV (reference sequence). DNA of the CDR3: TGTGCCAGCTCACGGCCCGGGGAGGGCAATCCGCCCCAGCATTTT. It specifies CASSRPGEGNPPQHF.

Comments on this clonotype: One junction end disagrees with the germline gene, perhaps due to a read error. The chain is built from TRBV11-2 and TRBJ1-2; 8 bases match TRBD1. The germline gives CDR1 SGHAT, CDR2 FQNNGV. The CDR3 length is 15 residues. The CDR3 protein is CASSVVAGGNSGYTF. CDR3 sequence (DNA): TGTGCCAGCAGCGTTGTAGCAGGGGGCAACTCTGGCTACACCTTC.

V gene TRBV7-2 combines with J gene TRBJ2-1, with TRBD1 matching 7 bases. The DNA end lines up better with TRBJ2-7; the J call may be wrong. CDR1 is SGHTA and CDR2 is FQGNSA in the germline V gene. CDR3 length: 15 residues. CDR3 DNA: TGTGCCAGCAGCTTAGAGACAGGGCCAAACAATGAGCAGTACTTC. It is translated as CASSLETGPNNEQYF.

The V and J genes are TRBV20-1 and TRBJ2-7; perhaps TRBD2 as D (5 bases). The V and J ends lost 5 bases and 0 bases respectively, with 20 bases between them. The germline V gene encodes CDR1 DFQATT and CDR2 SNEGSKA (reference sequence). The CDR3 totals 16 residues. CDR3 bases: TGCAGTGCTGGCCCCCGGGAACGTCCGAGCTCCTACGAGCAGTACTTC. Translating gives CSAGPRERPSSYEQYF.

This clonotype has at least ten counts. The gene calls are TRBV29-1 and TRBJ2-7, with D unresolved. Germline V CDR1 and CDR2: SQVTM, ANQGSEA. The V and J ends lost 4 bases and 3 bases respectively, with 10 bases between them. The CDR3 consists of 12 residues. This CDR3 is CSVGVSRYEQYF. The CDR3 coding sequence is TGCAGCGTTGGTGTCAGCCGCTACGAGCAGTACTTC.

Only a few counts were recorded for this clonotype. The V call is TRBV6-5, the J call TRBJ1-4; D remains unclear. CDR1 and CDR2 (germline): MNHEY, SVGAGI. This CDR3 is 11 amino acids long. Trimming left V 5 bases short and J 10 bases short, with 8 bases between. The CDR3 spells CASSENRKLFF. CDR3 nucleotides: TGTGCCAGCAGTGAAAACAGAAAACTGTTTTTT.

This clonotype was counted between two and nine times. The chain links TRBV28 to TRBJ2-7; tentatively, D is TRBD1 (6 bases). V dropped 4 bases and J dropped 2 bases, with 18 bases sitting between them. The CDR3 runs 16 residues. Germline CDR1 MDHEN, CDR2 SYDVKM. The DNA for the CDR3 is TGTGCCAGCAGTTCACCCTGGACAGATTCTACCTACGAGCAGTACTTC. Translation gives CASSSPWTDSTYEQYF.

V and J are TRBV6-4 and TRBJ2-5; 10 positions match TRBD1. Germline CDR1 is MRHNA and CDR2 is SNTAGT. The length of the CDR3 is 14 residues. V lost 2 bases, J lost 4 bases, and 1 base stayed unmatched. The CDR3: CASSDRQGAETQYF. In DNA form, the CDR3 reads TGTGCCAGCAGTGACCGACAGGGGGCAGAGACCCAGTACTTC.

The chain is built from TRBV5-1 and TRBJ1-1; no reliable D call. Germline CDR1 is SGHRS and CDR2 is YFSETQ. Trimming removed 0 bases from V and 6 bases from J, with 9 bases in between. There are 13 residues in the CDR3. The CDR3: CASSLESASEAFF. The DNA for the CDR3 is TGCGCCAGCAGCTTGGAGTCGGCATCTGAAGCTTTCTTT.

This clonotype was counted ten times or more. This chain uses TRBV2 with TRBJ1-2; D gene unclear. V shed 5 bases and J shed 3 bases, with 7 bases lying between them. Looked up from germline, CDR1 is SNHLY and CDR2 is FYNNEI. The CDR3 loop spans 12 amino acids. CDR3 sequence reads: CASSPTDYGYTF. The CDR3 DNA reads TGTGCCAGCAGTCCCACCGACTATGGCTACACCTTC.

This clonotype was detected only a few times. CDR3 in DNA: TGTGCCAGCAGCGTAGCAGGGCAGCATAATTCACCCCTCCACTTT. Amino acid sequence: CASSVAGQHNSPLHF. The rearrangement uses TRBV9 and TRBJ1-6; tentative D call: TRBD1 (5 bases). Germline CDR1 reads SGDLS; CDR2 reads YYNGEE. V was cut by 0 bases and J by 5 bases, with 9 bases left in between. This CDR3 comprises 15 residues. Full variable domain (remainder filled in from reference TRBV9 and TRBJ1-6): DSGVTQTPKHLITATGQRVTLRCSPRSGDLSVYWYQQSLDQGLQFLIQYYNGEERAKGNILERFSAQQFPDLHSELNLSSLELGDSALYFCASSVAGQHNSPLHFGNGTRLTVT.